The rows below give T cell receptor beta chains drawn from one sample of a study of T cells in Graves' hyperthyroidism and ophthalmopathy. TCRdb re-called the multiplex PCR reads through MiXCR, storing one row per CDR3 protein. Altogether roughly 580,000 distinct CDR3 sequences are present, approximately 14% being singletons, with the ten largest covering under 7%. The sample taken for sequencing was blood. Receptors were obtained from a woman aged 25 to 45 with Graves' hyperthyroidism that later progressed to Graves' ophthalmopathy. CDR3s include the opening cysteine and the closing phenylalanine or tryptophan. Each record gives: D gene, J gene, V gene, clone size, CDR3 DNA, CDR3 protein. A D gene is named only where the DNA matches it firmly. For some rows the clone size is stated as once, few or many, or as a class when expanded; others skip it.

-,TRBJ1-5,TRBV30,-,TGTGCCTGGAGTTCAGGGGTCAATCAGCCCCAGCATTTT,CAWSSGVNQPQHF
-,TRBJ1-2,TRBV5-1,few,TGCGCCAGCACTCAAGGAGGTGACTATGGCTACACCTTC,CASTQGGDYGYTF
-,TRBJ2-5,TRBV19,many,TGTGCCAGTAGTATCCCAGGATACGGTAGAGAAGAGACCCAGTACTTC,CASSIPGYGREETQYF
TRBD2,TRBJ2-2,TRBV9,-,TGTGCCAGCAGTGGACTAGCGGGAGAGGCCGGGGAGCTGTTTTTT,CASSGLAGEAGELFF
-,TRBJ2-5,TRBV12-3/TRBV12-4,-,TGTGCCAGCAGTCCCAAGGAGGCCCAGTACTTC,CASSPKEAQYF
-,TRBJ2-5,TRBV19,-,TGTGCCAGTAGTATCCCCGAAGAGACCCAGTACTTC,CASSIPEETQYF
-,TRBJ1-1,TRBV28,few,TGTGCCAGCAACCTCCCGCAGGGGTGGAGTGAAGCTTTCTTT,CASNLPQGWSEAFF
TRBD2,TRBJ2-3,TRBV27,many,TGTGCCAGCAAGGAAGCGGGGGGCTCAGATACGCAGTATTTT,CASKEAGGSDTQYF
TRBD1,TRBJ2-2,TRBV18,many,TGTGCCAGCTCACCACCATGGGACAGCGAATCACCCGGGGAGCTGTTTTTT,CASSPPWDSESPGELFF
-,TRBJ2-7,TRBV28,many,TGTGCCAGCAGTCCCCCGCGGACAGTCCCCTACGAGCAGTACTTC,CASSPPRTVPYEQYF
-,TRBJ1-2,TRBV19,-,TGTGCCAGTAGTATAGTCCCCTCAAACTATGGCTACACCTTC,CASSIVPSNYGYTF